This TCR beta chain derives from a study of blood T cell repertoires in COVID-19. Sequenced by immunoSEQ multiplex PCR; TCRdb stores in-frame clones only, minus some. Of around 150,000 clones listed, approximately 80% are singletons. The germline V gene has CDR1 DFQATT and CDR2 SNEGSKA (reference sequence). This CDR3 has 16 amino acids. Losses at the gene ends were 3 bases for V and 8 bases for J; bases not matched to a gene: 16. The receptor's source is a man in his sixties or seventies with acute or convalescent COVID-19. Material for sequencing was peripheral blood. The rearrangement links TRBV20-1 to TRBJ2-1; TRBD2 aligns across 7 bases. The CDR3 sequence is CSASGYSGLGIYEQFF. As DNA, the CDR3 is TGCAGTGCTAGTGGGTATAGCGGGCTCGGTATCTATGAGCAGTTCTTC.